The source of this T cell receptor (beta chain) is a study of T-cell reconstitution after alpha-beta-depleted transplantation in children. It was with unique molecular identifiers that the TCRbeta library was prepared. From the PCR reads, TCRdb called clonotypes with MiXCR, one entry per CDR3 protein. The repertoire holds about 440,000 distinct CDR3 sequences, around 46% seen once, with 25% to 30% in the top ten. Per germline, CDR1 MGHDK and CDR2 SYGVNS. The ends lost 4 bases at V and 5 bases at J; junction bases unmatched: 16. The CDR3 extends over 17 amino acids. Findings of the study overall: From newly produced T cells came most of the T-cell counts and diversity one year after transplant.

The sample holds many counts of this clonotype. Its antigen remains unknown. Sample: PBMCs, taken before TCRalphabeta/CD19-depleted stem cell transplant. This receptor was taken from a girl under 10 years old with aplastic anemia, due to receive a stem cell transplant. This chain uses TRBV25-1 with TRBJ2-7, with 8 bases fitting TRBD2. The chain's CDR3 is CASSANPTSGGHNEQYF. The CDR3 bases are TGTGCCAGCAGTGCAAACCCCACTAGCGGAGGACACAACGAGCAGTACTTC.